The text below deals with one TCR beta chain. Its antigen is not known. CDR3 size: 13 residues. The germline V gene encodes CDR1 SSHAT and CDR2 FNYEAQ (reference sequence). Libraries were UMI-labeled 5' RACE TRB cDNA. TCRdb reprocessed the 5' RACE reads and keeps a single row for each CDR3 protein, giving no DNA. In all, the sample yields tens of thousands of distinct CDR3 sequences. This entry is derived from a study of CXCR3-negative and CXCR3-positive naive CD8 T cells. Broader study findings: Memory CD8+ cells had much lower diversity, and both naive subsets had comparably high diversity. CXCR3-positive naive cells carried more hydrophobic TRB CDR3s than CXCR3-negative naive cells did.

The V and J genes are TRBV7-7 and TRBJ2-5; the TRBD1 assignment by TCRdb is unverifiable without DNA. Material for sequencing was naive CXCR3+ CD8+ T cells from blood. Subset indicated: CD45RO-CCR7+CD27+CD95- naive CD8+ T cells expressing CXCR3 (TNR3+). The sequence was collected from a human donor in good health. Some clones in this sample may be carry-over from other donors' samples. The CDR3 loop is CASSPQGWETQYF. Full variable domain (missing parts from reference TRBV7-7 and TRBJ2-5): GAGVSQSPRYKVTKRGQDVTLRCDPISSHATLYWYQQALGQGPEFLTYFNYEAQPDKSGLPSDRFSAERPEGSISTLTIQRTEQRDSAMYRCASSPQGWETQYFGPGTRLLVL.